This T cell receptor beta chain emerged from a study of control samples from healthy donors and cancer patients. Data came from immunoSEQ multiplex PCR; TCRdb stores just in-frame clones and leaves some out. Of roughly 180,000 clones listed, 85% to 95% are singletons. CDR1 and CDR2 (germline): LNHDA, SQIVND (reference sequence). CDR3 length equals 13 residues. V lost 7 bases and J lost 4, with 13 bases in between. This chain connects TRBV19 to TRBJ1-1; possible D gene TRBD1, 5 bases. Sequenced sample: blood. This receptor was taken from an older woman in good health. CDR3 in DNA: TGTGCCAGTATGGTTGAGGGGACCACTGAAGCTTTCTTT. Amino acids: CASMVEGTTEAFF.